The 12 T cell receptor beta chains below come from one sample, sequenced in a study of blood T cell repertoires in COVID-19. Repertoires were generated with immunoSEQ multiplex PCR, while TCRdb's copy carries only in-frame clones and drops some. Among some 250,000 clones listed, over 80% were seen once. The sequenced sample consisted of peripheral blood. The receptors were sampled from a man aged 40-49 years with acute or convalescent COVID-19.

The genes are TRBV19 and TRBJ1-2; TRBD1 agrees at 7 bases. V shed 5 bases, J shed 8 bases, and the junction held 2 bases outside the gene matches. CDR3 length: 11 residues. Germline V gene sequence: CDR1 LNHDA, CDR2 SQIVND (reference sequence). CDR3 region: CASSRDSGYTF. The CDR3 nucleotides are TGTGCCAGTAGTCGGGACAGCGGCTACACCTTC.

The chain combines TRBV18 with TRBJ2-7, with a tentative D call TRBD2 (6 bases). CDR1 is KGHSH and CDR2 is LQKENI in the germline V gene. The V end was cut by 0 bases, the J end by 5 bases, with 14 bases between. The CDR3 sequence is 15 residues long. CDR3 sequence reads: CASSPPAGSENEQYF. As DNA, the CDR3 is TGTGCCAGCTCACCACCGGCGGGGAGTGAAAACGAGCAGTACTTC.

The chain joins TRBV7-6 to TRBJ2-1; D is undetermined. This CDR3 spans 15 amino acids. Deletions cut 1 base from V and 0 bases from J, with 7 bases between. Germline V gene sequence: CDR1 SGHVS, CDR2 FNYEAQ. CDR3 region: CASSLGAYSYNEQFF. The CDR3 region has the DNA TGTGCCAGCAGCTTAGGGGCCTACTCCTACAATGAGCAGTTCTTC.

Written as DNA, the CDR3 is TGTGCCAGCAGCCCGAGGACAGATACGCAGTATTTT. Its protein product is CASSPRTDTQYF. This chain uses TRBV7-9 with TRBJ2-3; D is unclear. V lost 5 bases, J lost 3 bases, and 6 bases lay in between. The CDR3 sequence is 12 residues long. Germline V gene data show CDR1 as SEHNR and CDR2 as FQNEAQ (reference sequence).

The chain has TRBV19 and TRBJ1-3; weak D call: TRBD1 (6 bases). CDR3 size: 12 residues. Germline values: CDR1 LNHDA, CDR2 SQIVND (reference sequence). The V and J ends lost 8 bases and 4 bases respectively, with 9 bases between them. CDR3 coding DNA: TGTGCCAGTCGGACAGAGGGAAACACCATATATTTT. Translating gives CASRTEGNTIYF.

This chain uses TRBV7-9 with TRBJ2-1; 11 positions agree with TRBD2. CDR3 length: 14 residues. V lost 7 bases, J lost 5 bases, and 4 bases stayed unmatched. The germline CDR1 and CDR2 sequences are SEHNR and FQNEAQ (reference sequence). CDR3 nucleotides: TGTGCCAGCAATCCGGGACTAGCGGACAATGAGCAGTTCTTC. It specifies CASNPGLADNEQFF.

The V call is TRBV20-1, the J call TRBJ2-7; 7 bases fit TRBD2. Germline CDR1 DFQATT, CDR2 SNEGSKA (reference sequence). V gave up 4 bases and J gave up 2 bases; unmatched junction bases: 5. The CDR3 has 13 amino acids. CDR3 coding DNA: TGCAGTGCTATTGAGACTAGCACCTACGAGCAGTACTTC. Translated, it gives CSAIETSTYEQYF.

This chain connects TRBV4-3 to TRBJ1-2; D might be TRBD1 (6 bases). This CDR3 region has 15 residues. V gave up 0 bases and J gave up 6 bases, with 14 bases separating them. CDR1 is LGHNA and CDR2 is YSLEER in the germline V gene. The CDR3 here is CASSQDGTTYHGYTF. The DNA for the CDR3 is TGCGCCAGCAGCCAAGATGGGACAACCTACCATGGCTACACCTTC.

Only one count was recorded for this clone. The V and J genes are TRBV9 and TRBJ2-1; 8 nucleotides align to TRBD2. The CDR3 totals 19 residues. Germline V gene sequence: CDR1 SGDLS, CDR2 YYNGEE. Losses at the gene ends were 4 bases for V and 9 bases for J; bases not matched to a gene: 24. Here the CDR3 DNA reads TGTGCCAGCAGCCCAGAACTAGCGGCTAGAGGCCCTGGAGTCGGTGAGCAGTTCTTC. It is translated as CASSPELAARGPGVGEQFF.

A few counts support this clone. The V call is TRBV14, the J call TRBJ2-1; weak D call: TRBD2 (6 bases). Trimming left V 3 bases short and J 3 bases short, with 18 bases between. The germline V gene encodes CDR1 SGHDN and CDR2 FVKESK. The CDR3 covers 17 residues. CDR3 in DNA: TGTGCCAGCAGCCATTCTCCCGTCTCGGGGGTCTACAATGAGCAGTTCTTC. This gives the protein CASSHSPVSGVYNEQFF.

This chain links TRBV19 with TRBJ1-1; D is undetermined. The germline V gene encodes CDR1 LNHDA and CDR2 SQIVND (reference sequence). There are 14 residues in the CDR3. Between the trimmed V and J ends, which lost 6 bases and 4 bases, there was a span of 15 bases. The CDR3 reads CASSAGRVGTEAFF. For the CDR3, the DNA is TGTGCCAGTAGCGCCGGGAGGGTTGGCACTGAAGCTTTCTTT.

V is TRBV7-8 and J is TRBJ1-2; D is possibly TRBD1 (6 bases). This CDR3 comprises 14 residues. Germline CDR1 is SGHVS and CDR2 is FQNEAQ. With 6 bases removed from V and 5 bases from J, the gap between germline ends came to 16 bases. CDR3 protein: CASSLNSQGYGYTF. The CDR3 DNA is TGTGCCAGCAGTTTGAATTCCCAGGGGTATGGCTACACCTTC.